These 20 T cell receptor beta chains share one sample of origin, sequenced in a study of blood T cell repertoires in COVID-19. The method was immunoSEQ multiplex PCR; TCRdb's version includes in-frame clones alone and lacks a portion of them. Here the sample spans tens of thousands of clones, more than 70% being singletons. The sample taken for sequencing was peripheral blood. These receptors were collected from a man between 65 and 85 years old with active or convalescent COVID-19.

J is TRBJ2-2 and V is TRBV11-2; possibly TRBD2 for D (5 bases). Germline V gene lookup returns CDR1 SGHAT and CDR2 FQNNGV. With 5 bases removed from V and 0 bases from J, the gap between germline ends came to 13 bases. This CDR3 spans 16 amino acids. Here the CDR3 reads CASSPSPNANTGELFF. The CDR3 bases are TGTGCCAGCAGCCCTAGCCCGAACGCGAACACCGGGGAGCTGTTTTTT.

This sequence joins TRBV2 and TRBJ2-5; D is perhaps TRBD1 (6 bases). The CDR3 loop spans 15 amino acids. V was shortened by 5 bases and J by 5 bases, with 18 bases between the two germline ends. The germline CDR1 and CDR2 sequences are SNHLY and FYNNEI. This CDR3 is CASSSRSGALETQYF. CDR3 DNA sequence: TGTGCCAGCAGTTCCCGTTCAGGGGCTCTGGAGACCCAGTACTTC.

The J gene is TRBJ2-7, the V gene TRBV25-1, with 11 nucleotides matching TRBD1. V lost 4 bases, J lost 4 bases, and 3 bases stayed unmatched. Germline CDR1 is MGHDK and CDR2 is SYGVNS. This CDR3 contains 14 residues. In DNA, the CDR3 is TGTGCCAGCAGTGGGACAGGGGGCGCATACGAGCAGTACTTC. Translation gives CASSGTGGAYEQYF.

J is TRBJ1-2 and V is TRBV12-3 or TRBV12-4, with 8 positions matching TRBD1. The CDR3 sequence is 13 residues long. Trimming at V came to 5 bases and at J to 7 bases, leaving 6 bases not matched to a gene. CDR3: CASSQTGESGYTF. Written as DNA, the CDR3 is TGTGCCAGCAGTCAGACAGGGGAGTCTGGCTACACCTTC.

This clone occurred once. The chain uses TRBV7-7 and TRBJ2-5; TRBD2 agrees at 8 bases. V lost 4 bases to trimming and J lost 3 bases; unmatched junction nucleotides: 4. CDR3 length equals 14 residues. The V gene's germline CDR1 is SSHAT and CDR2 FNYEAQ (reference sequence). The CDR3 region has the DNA TGTGCCAGCAGCTACGGGGGGGACGAAGAGACCCAGTACTTC. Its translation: CASSYGGDEETQYF.

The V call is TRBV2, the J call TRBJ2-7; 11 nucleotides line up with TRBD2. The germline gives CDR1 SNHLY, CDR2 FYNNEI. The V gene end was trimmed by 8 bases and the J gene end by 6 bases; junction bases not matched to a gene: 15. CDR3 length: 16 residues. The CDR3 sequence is CASGFRTTSGAPEQYF. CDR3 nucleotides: TGTGCCAGCGGTTTCAGGACGACTAGCGGGGCCCCCGAGCAGTACTTC.

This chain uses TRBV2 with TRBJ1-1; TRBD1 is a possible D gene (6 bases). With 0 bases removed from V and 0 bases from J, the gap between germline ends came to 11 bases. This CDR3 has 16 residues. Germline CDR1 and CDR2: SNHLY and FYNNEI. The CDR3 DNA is TGTGCCAGCAGTGAAGCCCCGGACAGATTGAACACTGAAGCTTTCTTT. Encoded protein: CASSEAPDRLNTEAFF.

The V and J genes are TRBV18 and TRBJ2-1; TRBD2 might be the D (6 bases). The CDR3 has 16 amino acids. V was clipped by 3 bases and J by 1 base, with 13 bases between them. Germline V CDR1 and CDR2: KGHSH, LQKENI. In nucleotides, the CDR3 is TGTGCCAGCTCACCTGGCGGGACGGCTTCCTACAATGAGCAGTTCTTC. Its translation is CASSPGGTASYNEQFF.

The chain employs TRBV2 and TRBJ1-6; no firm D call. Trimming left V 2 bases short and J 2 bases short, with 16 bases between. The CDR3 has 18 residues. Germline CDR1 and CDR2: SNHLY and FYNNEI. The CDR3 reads CASSEMPTGGPYNSPLHF. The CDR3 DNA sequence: TGTGCCAGCAGTGAAATGCCAACCGGAGGCCCCTATAATTCACCCCTCCACTTT.

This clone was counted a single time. The CDR3 is CASSQEQGLVYTF. For the CDR3, the DNA is TGCGCCAGCAGCCAAGAACAGGGCCTTGTCTACACCTTC. The gene calls are TRBV4-1 and TRBJ1-2, with D possibly matching TRBD1 (6 bases). The CDR3 has 13 residues. In germline, CDR1 is MGHRA, CDR2 YSYEKL. V was pared by 0 bases and J by 10 bases, with 12 bases between.

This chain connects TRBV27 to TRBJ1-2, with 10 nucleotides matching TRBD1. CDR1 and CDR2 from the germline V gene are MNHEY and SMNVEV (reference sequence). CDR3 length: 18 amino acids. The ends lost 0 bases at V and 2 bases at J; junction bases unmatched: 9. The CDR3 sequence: CASSLSSGQGRGNYGYTF. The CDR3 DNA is TGTGCCAGCAGTTTATCGTCGGGACAGGGGAGGGGAAACTATGGCTACACCTTC.

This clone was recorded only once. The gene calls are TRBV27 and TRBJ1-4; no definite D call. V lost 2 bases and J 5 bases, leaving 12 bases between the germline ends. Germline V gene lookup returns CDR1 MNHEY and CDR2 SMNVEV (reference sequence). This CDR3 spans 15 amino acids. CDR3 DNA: TGTGCCAGCAGTTTACGGGTAGCGCCAAATGAAAAACTGTTTTTT. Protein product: CASSLRVAPNEKLFF. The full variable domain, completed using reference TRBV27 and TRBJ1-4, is EAQVTQNPRYLITVTGKKLTVTCSQNMNHEYMSWYRQDPGLGLRQIYYSMNVEVTDKGDVPEGYKVSRKEKRNFPLILESPSPNQTSLYFCASSLRVAPNEKLFFGSGTQLSVL.

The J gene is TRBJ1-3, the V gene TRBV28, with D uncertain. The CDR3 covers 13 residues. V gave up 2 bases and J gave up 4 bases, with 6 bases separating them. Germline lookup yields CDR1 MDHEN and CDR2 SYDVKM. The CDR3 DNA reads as TGTGCCAGCAGTTTAATGGCAGGAAACACCATATATTTT. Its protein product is CASSLMAGNTIYF.

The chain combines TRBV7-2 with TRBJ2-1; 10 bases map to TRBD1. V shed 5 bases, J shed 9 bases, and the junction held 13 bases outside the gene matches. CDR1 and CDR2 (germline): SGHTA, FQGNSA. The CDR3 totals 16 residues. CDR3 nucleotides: TGTGCCAGCAGCACTCGACAGGGGGCCCCATTTGGTGAGCAGTTCTTC. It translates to CASSTRQGAPFGEQFF.

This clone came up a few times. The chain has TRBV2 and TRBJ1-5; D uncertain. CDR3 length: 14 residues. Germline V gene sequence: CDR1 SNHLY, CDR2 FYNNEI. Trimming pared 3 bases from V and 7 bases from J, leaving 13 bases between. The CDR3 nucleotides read TGTGCCAGCAGTGAGTTGTCAGGAGGGCAGCCCCAGCATTTT. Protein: CASSELSGGQPQHF.

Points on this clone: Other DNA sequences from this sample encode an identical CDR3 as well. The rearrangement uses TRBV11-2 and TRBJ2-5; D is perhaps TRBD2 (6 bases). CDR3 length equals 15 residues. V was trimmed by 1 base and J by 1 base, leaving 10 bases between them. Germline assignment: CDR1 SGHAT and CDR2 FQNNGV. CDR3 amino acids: CASSLGTSRQETQYF. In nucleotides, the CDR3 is TGTGCCAGCAGCTTAGGTACTAGCCGCCAAGAGACCCAGTACTTC. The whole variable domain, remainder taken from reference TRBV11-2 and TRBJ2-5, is EAGVAQSPRYKIIEKRQSVAFWCNPISGHATLYWYQQILGQGPKLLIQFQNNGVVDDSQLPKDRFSAERLKGVDSTLKIQPAKLEDSAVYLCASSLGTSRQETQYFGPGTRLLVL.

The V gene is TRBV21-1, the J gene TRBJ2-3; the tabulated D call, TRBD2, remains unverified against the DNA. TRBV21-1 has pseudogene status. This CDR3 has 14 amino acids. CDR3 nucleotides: TGTGCCAGCAGCAAAAGTGGACTAGCGGGGGAGGGGTATTTT. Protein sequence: CASSKSGLAGEGYF.

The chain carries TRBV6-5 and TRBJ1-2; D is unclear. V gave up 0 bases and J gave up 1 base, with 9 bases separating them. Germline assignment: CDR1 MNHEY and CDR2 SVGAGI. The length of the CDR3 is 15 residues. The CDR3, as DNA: TGTGCCAGCAGTTACTCGGCTGCGGATAACTATGGCTACACCTTC. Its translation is CASSYSAADNYGYTF.

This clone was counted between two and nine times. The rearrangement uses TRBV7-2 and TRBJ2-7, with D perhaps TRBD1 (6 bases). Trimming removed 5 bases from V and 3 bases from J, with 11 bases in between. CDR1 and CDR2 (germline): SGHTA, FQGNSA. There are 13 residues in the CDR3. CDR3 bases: TGTGCCAGCAGCCCCAACAGGGACTACGAGCAGTACTTC. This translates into CASSPNRDYEQYF.

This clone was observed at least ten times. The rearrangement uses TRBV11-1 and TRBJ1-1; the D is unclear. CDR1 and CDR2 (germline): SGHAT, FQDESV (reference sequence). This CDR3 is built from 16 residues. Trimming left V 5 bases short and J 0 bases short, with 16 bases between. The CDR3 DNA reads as TGTGCCAGCAGCCCTGAGGCGGCGGGCCTGAACACTGAAGCTTTCTTT. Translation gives CASSPEAAGLNTEAFF.